A single sample is the source of the 13 T cell receptor beta chains below, sequenced in a study of vaccination effects on CD4 cells after COVID-19. Under the ViraFEST assay, PBMC were stimulated with viral peptide pools so that antigen-specific CD4+ T cells expanded. Sequencing was performed afterwards. Upon completion of under eleven days in culture, CD4+ T cells were isolated. None of the vaccinated had previously contracted SARS-CoV-2, and their nucleocapsid antibodies tested negative. The protocol was immunoSEQ multiplex PCR, while the TCRdb copy is restricted to in-frame clones and leaves out a portion. The sample lists tens of thousands of clones, 75% occurring once. Their recognized antigens are unknown. The sample here was CD4+ T cells from PBMCs cultured with HCoV-OC43 spike peptides, taken before COVID-19 vaccination. Described subset: HCoV-OC43 spike overlapping peptide pool stimulation. The receptor source for this set is a human donor who received a COVID-19 vaccine.

V usage is TRBV18 and J usage is TRBJ2-1; D possibly corresponds to TRBD1 (5 bases). The CDR3 spans 15 residues. V was trimmed by 3 bases and J by 6 bases, leaving 15 bases between them. Germline loops: CDR1 KGHSH, CDR2 LQKENI. For the CDR3, the DNA is TGTGCCAGCTCACCTATCGACAGTCCGGGCAATGAGCAGTTCTTC. This sequence encodes CASSPIDSPGNEQFF.

The genes are TRBV25-1 and TRBJ2-5, with D possibly matching TRBD1 (5 bases). Germline CDR1 reads MGHDK; CDR2 reads SYGVNS. The CDR3 has 14 residues. V gave up 1 base and J gave up 5 bases, with 11 bases separating them. The CDR3 is CASSEFGARETQYF. CDR3 nucleotides: TGTGCCAGCAGTGAATTTGGGGCGCGGGAGACCCAGTACTTC.

The chain recombines TRBV7-2 with TRBJ1-1, with 7 bases matching TRBD1. The CDR3 runs to 13 residues. The germline CDR1 and CDR2 sequences are SGHTA and FQGNSA. V was clipped by 5 bases and J by 10 bases; unmatched bases: 10. CDR3 coding DNA: TGTGCCAGCAGCCTCAGACAGGGAATGGGAGCTTTCTTT. This sequence encodes CASSLRQGMGAFF.

This chain joins TRBV19 and TRBJ1-4; 8 positions agree with TRBD1. V lost 4 bases to trimming and J lost 3 bases; unmatched junction nucleotides: 7. Germline values: CDR1 LNHDA, CDR2 SQIVND (reference sequence). The CDR3 consists of 16 residues. The CDR3 sequence: CASSTGQGRPNEKLFF. The CDR3 bases are TGTGCCAGTAGTACCGGACAGGGAAGGCCTAATGAAAAACTGTTTTTT.

In this sample, this clone turned up a few times. The chain has TRBV5-8 and TRBJ2-3, with 9 bases matching TRBD1. The germline V gene has CDR1 SGHTS and CDR2 YDEGEE. The length of the CDR3 is 14 residues. The ends lost 7 bases at V and 2 bases at J; junction bases unmatched: 5. CDR3 bases: TGTGCCAGCCCCAACAGGGGGCCCACAGATACGCAGTATTTT. It is translated as CASPNRGPTDTQYF. Looking up the rest from reference TRBV5-8 and TRBJ2-3 gives the full variable domain: EAGVTQSPTHLIKTRGQQATLRCSPISGHTSVYWYQQALGLGLQFLLWYDEGEERNRGNFPPRFSGRQFPNYSSELNVNALELEDSALYLCASPNRGPTDTQYFGPGTRLTVL.

The chain has TRBV18 and TRBJ1-1; D is uncertain. The V gene's germline CDR1 is KGHSH and CDR2 LQKENI. This CDR3 comprises 14 residues. Trimming removed 3 bases from V and 3 bases from J, with 11 bases in between. The CDR3: CASSPQRLDTEAFF. DNA of the CDR3: TGTGCCAGCTCACCTCAAAGGCTTGACACTGAAGCTTTCTTT. The full variable domain, rest sourced from reference TRBV18 and TRBJ1-1, is NAGVMQNPRHLVRRRGQEARLRCSPMKGHSHVYWYRQLPEEGLKFMVYLQKENIIDESGMPKERFSAEFPKEGPSILRIQQVVRGDSAAYFCASSPQRLDTEAFFGQGTRLTVV.

This sequence joins TRBV15 and TRBJ1-4; weak D call: TRBD1 (5 bases). Germline-derived CDR1 and CDR2 are LNHNV and YYDKDF (reference sequence). V shed 4 bases and J shed 5 bases, with 14 bases lying between them. The CDR3 consists of 15 residues. CDR3 DNA: TGTGCCACCAGCAACCTCGAGGGGCTAAATGAAAAACTGTTTTTT. Translation gives CATSNLEGLNEKLFF.

The chain is built from TRBV7-2 and TRBJ2-1; no definite D call. There are 14 residues in the CDR3. Germline CDR1 reads SGHTA; CDR2 reads FQGNSA. Between the trimmed V and J ends, which lost 5 bases and 4 bases, there was a span of 12 bases. Here the CDR3 DNA reads TGTGCCAGCAGCGCCAGTACCTATTACAATGAGCAGTTCTTC. Protein product: CASSASTYYNEQFF.

The chain is built from TRBV2 and TRBJ2-2; unclear D gene. The V gene lost 3 bases and the J gene lost 1 base, with 9 bases spanning the gap. Germline-derived CDR1 and CDR2 are SNHLY and FYNNEI. The CDR3 runs 15 residues. CDR3 loop: CASSDKSQNTGELFF. CDR3 coding DNA: TGTGCCAGCAGTGACAAATCTCAGAACACCGGGGAGCTGTTTTTT.

DNA of the CDR3: TGTGCCAGTAGCGCCCAGGGGTCCCCGAACCCAAACACTGAAGCTTTCTTT. Residues: CASSAQGSPNPNTEAFF. The genes are TRBV19 and TRBJ1-1; D is perhaps TRBD1 (6 bases). Germline V gives CDR1 LNHDA, CDR2 SQIVND (reference sequence). V lost 6 bases to trimming and J lost 2 bases, with 22 bases between them. This CDR3 is built from 17 residues.

This rearrangement joins TRBV6-6 to TRBJ1-1, with D perhaps matching TRBD1 (5 bases). This CDR3 has 14 amino acids. The V gene's germline CDR1 is MNHNY and CDR2 SVGAGI (reference sequence). Trimming took 5 bases from V and 6 from J, leaving 16 bases between them. The CDR3 loop reads CASSGATSTAEAFF. The CDR3 coding sequence is TGTGCCAGCAGTGGGGCGACCAGTACGGCTGAAGCTTTCTTT.

The chain couples TRBV6-1 to TRBJ2-5; 9 nucleotides match TRBD2. The CDR3 runs 16 residues. V was clipped by 4 bases and J by 5 bases; unmatched bases: 11. CDR1 and CDR2 from the germline V gene are MNHNS and SASEGT. The CDR3 region is CASSGRGGRFSETQYF. As DNA, the CDR3 is TGTGCCAGCAGTGGGCGGGGGGGCCGTTTCAGTGAGACCCAGTACTTC.

The chain carries TRBV11-2 and TRBJ2-1; 14 bases line up with TRBD2. The CDR3 is 16 amino acids. Looked up from germline, CDR1 is SGHAT and CDR2 is FQNNGV. Unmatched junction bases numbered 5, after V lost 1 base and J lost 9 bases. DNA of the CDR3: TGTGCCAGCAGCTTAGTGACTAGCGGGGGGGCACGTGAGCAGTTCTTC. This translates into CASSLVTSGGAREQFF.